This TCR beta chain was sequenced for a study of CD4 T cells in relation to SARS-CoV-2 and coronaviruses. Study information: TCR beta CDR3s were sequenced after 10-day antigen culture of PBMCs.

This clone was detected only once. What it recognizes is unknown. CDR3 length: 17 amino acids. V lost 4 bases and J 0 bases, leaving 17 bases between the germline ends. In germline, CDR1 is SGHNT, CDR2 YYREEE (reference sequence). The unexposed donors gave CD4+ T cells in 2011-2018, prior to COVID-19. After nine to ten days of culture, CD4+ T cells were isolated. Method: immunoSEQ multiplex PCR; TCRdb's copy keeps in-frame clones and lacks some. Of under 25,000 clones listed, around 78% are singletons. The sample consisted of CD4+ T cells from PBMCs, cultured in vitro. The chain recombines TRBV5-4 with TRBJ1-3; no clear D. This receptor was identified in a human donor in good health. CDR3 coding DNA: TGTGCCAGCAGCCCACTGCCATTAAGTATCTCTGGAAACACCATATATTTT. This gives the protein CASSPLPLSISGNTIYF.